The subject of this entry is one T cell receptor (beta chain). As yet, its antigen is unknown. The sample is drawn from a study of cytomegalovirus exposure and HLA in healthy donors. Primers included in the PCR were 60 Vbeta and 13 Jbeta primers. TCRdb keeps only in-frame clones here, not all; method: immunoSEQ multiplex PCR. Here the sample table reports approximately 120,000 clones. This CDR3 is 15 amino acids long. The V and J ends lost 11 bases and 0 bases respectively, with 18 bases between them. Germline CDR1 is SNHLY and CDR2 is FYNNEI. Study conclusions and caveats: In all likelihood, a cluster of highly shared sequence variants was a sequencing artifact. Reports credit the classifier with highly specific, highly sensitive diagnosis of cytomegalovirus status.

Specimen: PBMCs. The clonotype was recovered from a man aged 18 to 35 in good health and CMV-seronegative. The V and J genes are TRBV2 and TRBJ2-3; no firm D call. CDR3 sequence reads: CADRAGGYSTDTQYF. The CDR3 DNA reads as TGTGCCGACCGAGCTGGCGGTTATAGCACAGATACGCAGTATTTT.